The rows below give T cell receptor beta chains drawn from one sample of a study of cytomegalovirus exposure and HLA in healthy donors. This table comes from immunoSEQ multiplex PCR, and its TCRdb copy is limited to in-frame clones, with some not included. Among 200,000 to 250,000 clones listed, approximately 80% were seen once. Sequenced sample: PBMCs. These TCRs come from a male donor in good health and CMV-seronegative. The CDR3 runs from the conserved cysteine through the conserved F or W. A D gene is named only where the DNA matches it firmly. Clone size is shown for a subset of rows, as once, few, many or a class of expanded clone.

>-|TRBV5-4|TRBJ2-1|TRBD1
TGTGCCAGCAGCTACTACAGGGGCAGGGACAATGAGCAGTTCTTC
CASSYYRGRDNEQFF
>-|TRBV5-1|TRBJ2-1|-
TGCGCCAGCAGCTTGGGGCTAGCCTCCTACAATGAGCAGTTCTTC
CASSLGLASYNEQFF
>-|TRBV27|TRBJ2-7|TRBD2
TGTGCCAGCAAAGGGGGGACTAGCGGCACCTACGAGCAGTACTTC
CASKGGTSGTYEQYF
>-|TRBV4-2|TRBJ2-1|TRBD2
TGTGCCAGCAGCCAAGAGCTAGCGGGAGACTCCTACAATGAGCAGTTCTTC
CASSQELAGDSYNEQFF
>-|TRBV13|TRBJ2-5|-
TGTGCCAGCAGCTTCCAGGGGCGCGGGGAGACCCAGTACTTC
CASSFQGRGETQYF
>once|TRBV9|TRBJ2-1|-
TGTGCCAGCAGCGTAGTATCCGGGTCCTACAATGAGCAGTTCTTC
CASSVVSGSYNEQFF
>once|TRBV7-2|TRBJ1-3|-
TGTGCCAGCAGCTTCCAACTCCTAAACACCATATATTTT
CASSFQLLNTIYF
>-|TRBV30|TRBJ2-1|-
TGTGCCTGGAGTGGCCCGGGACTGGGCGAGCAGTTCTTC
CAWSGPGLGEQFF
>-|TRBV19|TRBJ1-5|-
TGTGCCAGCACCCCCAGGGGTAATCAGCCCCAGCATTTT
CASTPRGNQPQHF
>-|TRBV7-9|TRBJ1-4|TRBD1
TGTGCCAGCAGCCCCAGGACAGGGAGGAGTGAAAAACTGTTTTTT
CASSPRTGRSEKLFF
>few|TRBV19|TRBJ1-5|TRBD1
TGTGCCAGTAGTATAAGGGGGCGACAGCCCCAGCATTTT
CASSIRGRQPQHF
>-|TRBV27|TRBJ2-3|TRBD2
TGTGCCAGCAGTTTAAGGGAGGGGGATACGCAGTATTTT
CASSLREGDTQYF
>few|TRBV2|TRBJ1-1|-
TGTGCCAGCACCGAGGACTGGCAAAGAAAAGCTTTCTTT
CASTEDWQRKAFF
>-|TRBV6-1|TRBJ2-7|-
TGTGCCAGCAGTGGTGGCAGGGGAAGGGCCGAGCAGTACTTC
CASSGGRGRAEQYF
>few|TRBV4-1|TRBJ2-7|-
TGCGCCAGCAGCCAAGATTGGGACTGGTTCTTC
CASSQDWDWFF
>-|TRBV6-5|TRBJ1-1|-
TGTGCCAGCAGTCCCGGCGGGTCCACTGAAGCTTTCTTT
CASSPGGSTEAFF
>-|TRBV5-4|TRBJ2-7|-
TGTGCCAGCATGAGGGCGGACTCCTACGAGCAGTACTTC
CASMRADSYEQYF
>-|TRBV27|TRBJ1-2|-
TGTGCCAGCAGTCTAAATACAGGCTATGGCTACACCTTC
CASSLNTGYGYTF
>-|TRBV11-2|TRBJ2-4|TRBD1
TGTGCCAGCAGCTTAACGACAGGGGGGAAAAACATTCAGTACTTC
CASSLTTGGKNIQYF
>-|TRBV7-8|TRBJ2-1|-
TGTGCCAGCAGCTTAGCGGGAGGAGGAGGGTACAATGAGCAGTTCTTC
CASSLAGGGGYNEQFF
>-|TRBV19|TRBJ1-2|-
TGTGCCAGTAGTATCACCCAGAATGGCTACACCTTC
CASSITQNGYTF